The rows below give T cell receptor beta chains drawn from one sample of a study of blood T cell repertoires in COVID-19. The repertoire was sequenced with immunoSEQ multiplex PCR; TCRdb's copy has only in-frame clones and lacks some. The data contain 120,000 to 150,000 clones, 88% of them singletons. The sequenced material came from peripheral blood. Every receptor here comes from a man between 50 and 59 years old with active or convalescent COVID-19. Both conserved end residues are part of each CDR3. Fields, in order: D gene, clone size, V gene, J gene, CDR3 protein, CDR3 DNA. A D gene is named only where the DNA matches it firmly. Clone size is shown for a subset of rows, as once, few, many or a class of expanded clone.

D gene: -
clone size: -
V gene: TRBV5-1
J gene: TRBJ2-7
CDR3 protein: CASSLALGSYEQYF
CDR3 DNA: TGCGCCAGCAGCTTGGCTCTGGGGAGCTACGAGCAGTACTTC

D gene: -
clone size: few
V gene: TRBV28
J gene: TRBJ2-7
CDR3 protein: CASSLSYYEQYF
CDR3 DNA: TGTGCCAGCAGTCTGAGTTACTACGAGCAGTACTTC

D gene: TRBD1
clone size: -
V gene: TRBV9
J gene: TRBJ2-3
CDR3 protein: CASSVAGQGASDTQYF
CDR3 DNA: TGTGCCAGCAGCGTAGCAGGACAGGGGGCCTCGGATACGCAGTATTTT

D gene: TRBD2
clone size: -
V gene: TRBV10-1
J gene: TRBJ2-1
CDR3 protein: CASSTSGSIVDEQFF
CDR3 DNA: TGCGCCAGCAGTACTAGCGGGAGTATCGTCGATGAGCAGTTCTTC

D gene: -
clone size: -
V gene: TRBV7-9
J gene: TRBJ1-2
CDR3 protein: CASSFWGPNLKGYTF
CDR3 DNA: TGTGCCAGCAGCTTCTGGGGGCCCAACCTCAAGGGCTACACCTTC

D gene: TRBD1
clone size: -
V gene: TRBV28
J gene: TRBJ2-7
CDR3 protein: CASSLQGATGYEQYF
CDR3 DNA: TGTGCCAGCAGTCTCCAGGGGGCGACAGGCTACGAGCAGTACTTC

D gene: TRBD2
clone size: -
V gene: TRBV6-1
J gene: TRBJ2-1
CDR3 protein: CASSEGWAGGANEQFF
CDR3 DNA: TGTGCCAGCAGTGAAGGATGGGCGGGAGGGGCCAATGAGCAGTTCTTC

D gene: -
clone size: -
V gene: TRBV29-1
J gene: TRBJ2-1
CDR3 protein: CSSERDNEQFF
CDR3 DNA: TGCAGCTCAGAACGGGATAATGAGCAGTTCTTC

D gene: -
clone size: -
V gene: TRBV7-9
J gene: TRBJ1-2
CDR3 protein: CASSLDSNYGYTF
CDR3 DNA: TGTGCCAGCAGCTTAGACAGTAACTATGGCTACACCTTC

D gene: -
clone size: -
V gene: TRBV19
J gene: TRBJ1-5
CDR3 protein: CASTQRQTSNQPQHF
CDR3 DNA: TGTGCCAGTACGCAGAGACAGACTAGCAATCAGCCCCAGCATTTT

D gene: -
clone size: -
V gene: TRBV27
J gene: TRBJ1-5
CDR3 protein: CASSSTVNQPQHF
CDR3 DNA: TGTGCCAGCAGTTCGACTGTTAATCAGCCCCAGCATTTT

D gene: TRBD2
clone size: -
V gene: TRBV28
J gene: TRBJ2-5
CDR3 protein: CASSLGLAGGTGETQYF
CDR3 DNA: TGTGCCAGCAGTTTAGGACTAGCGGGAGGGACAGGGGAGACCCAGTACTTC

D gene: TRBD1
clone size: few
V gene: TRBV6-5
J gene: TRBJ2-7
CDR3 protein: CASSYSQGALEQYF
CDR3 DNA: TGTGCCAGCAGTTACTCGCAGGGGGCGCTTGAGCAGTACTTC

D gene: TRBD2
clone size: -
V gene: TRBV27
J gene: TRBJ2-4
CDR3 protein: CASSYSGREYKNIQYF
CDR3 DNA: TGTGCCAGCAGTTATAGCGGGAGGGAATACAAAAACATTCAGTACTTC

D gene: -
clone size: -
V gene: TRBV10-3
J gene: TRBJ2-7
CDR3 protein: CATGIGDAYEQYF
CDR3 DNA: TGTGCCACCGGAATCGGGGATGCCTACGAGCAGTACTTC

D gene: -
clone size: -
V gene: TRBV6-6
J gene: TRBJ2-1
CDR3 protein: CASSYSGVSEQFF
CDR3 DNA: TGTGCCAGCAGTTACTCAGGGGTGAGTGAGCAGTTCTTC

D gene: TRBD1
clone size: -
V gene: TRBV15
J gene: TRBJ2-7
CDR3 protein: CATSRDHSRGTYEQYF
CDR3 DNA: TGTGCCACCAGCAGAGATCATAGCAGGGGGACCTACGAGCAGTACTTC

D gene: -
clone size: -
V gene: TRBV3-1/TRBV3-2
J gene: TRBJ2-7
CDR3 protein: CASSLGTIEQYF
CDR3 DNA: TGTGCCAGCAGCCTCGGGACAATCGAGCAGTACTTC

D gene: TRBD1
clone size: -
V gene: TRBV24-1
J gene: TRBJ2-3
CDR3 protein: CATSDFRGQGTDTQYF
CDR3 DNA: TGTGCCACCAGTGATTTCCGCGGACAGGGCACAGATACGCAGTATTTT

D gene: -
clone size: -
V gene: TRBV12-3/TRBV12-4
J gene: TRBJ1-2
CDR3 protein: CASSPDNHGYTF
CDR3 DNA: TGTGCCAGCAGTCCTGACAACCACGGCTACACCTTC

D gene: -
clone size: -
V gene: TRBV5-1
J gene: TRBJ2-7
CDR3 protein: CASKTGGSGLPYEQYF
CDR3 DNA: TGCGCCAGCAAAACGGGCGGGTCTGGGTTGCCCTACGAGCAGTACTTC

D gene: -
clone size: -
V gene: TRBV7-9
J gene: TRBJ1-1
CDR3 protein: CASSLSGGGDGTEAFF
CDR3 DNA: TGTGCCAGCAGCTTAAGCGGGGGCGGGGACGGCACTGAAGCTTTCTTT

D gene: -
clone size: -
V gene: TRBV24-1
J gene: TRBJ2-5
CDR3 protein: CATMRGRETQYF
CDR3 DNA: TGTGCCACCATGAGAGGGCGCGAGACCCAGTACTTC

D gene: TRBD1
clone size: -
V gene: TRBV29-1
J gene: TRBJ2-2
CDR3 protein: CSVRDRDTGELFF
CDR3 DNA: TGCAGCGTTAGGGACAGGGACACCGGGGAGCTGTTTTTT

D gene: -
clone size: few
V gene: TRBV24-1
J gene: TRBJ1-1
CDR3 protein: CATSDLPRGAFF
CDR3 DNA: TGTGCCACCAGTGATCTTCCGAGGGGGGCTTTCTTT

D gene: TRBD2
clone size: -
V gene: TRBV24-1
J gene: TRBJ2-1
CDR3 protein: CATSEAYGTSGRRDGEQFF
CDR3 DNA: TGTGCCACCAGTGAGGCCTACGGAACTAGCGGGAGGCGGGATGGGGAGCAGTTCTTC

D gene: TRBD1
clone size: -
V gene: TRBV7-9
J gene: TRBJ1-5
CDR3 protein: CASSYGTANNQPQHF
CDR3 DNA: TGTGCCAGCAGCTACGGGACAGCTAACAATCAGCCCCAGCATTTT

D gene: TRBD2
clone size: -
V gene: TRBV7-2
J gene: TRBJ2-5
CDR3 protein: CASSLERAGVKETQYF
CDR3 DNA: TGTGCCAGCAGTCTAGAGAGAGCGGGAGTAAAAGAGACCCAGTACTTC

D gene: -
clone size: -
V gene: TRBV5-4
J gene: TRBJ1-1
CDR3 protein: CASSLVGGSFTEAFF
CDR3 DNA: TGTGCCAGCAGCTTGGTGGGGGGTTCGTTCACTGAAGCTTTCTTT

D gene: TRBD1
clone size: -
V gene: TRBV6-5
J gene: TRBJ1-1
CDR3 protein: CASTPPRDRGSEAFF
CDR3 DNA: TGTGCCAGCACCCCCCCCCGGGACAGGGGTTCTGAAGCTTTCTTT

D gene: TRBD1
clone size: -
V gene: TRBV6-5
J gene: TRBJ1-2
CDR3 protein: CASSSTGAKSYGYTF
CDR3 DNA: TGTGCCAGCAGTTCCACAGGGGCTAAAAGCTATGGCTACACCTTC

D gene: -
clone size: -
V gene: TRBV28
J gene: TRBJ2-1
CDR3 protein: CASSAPGITYNEQFF
CDR3 DNA: TGTGCCAGCAGTGCTCCAGGGATAACCTACAATGAGCAGTTCTTC

D gene: -
clone size: -
V gene: TRBV10-2
J gene: TRBJ2-3
CDR3 protein: CASSEFRGETQYF
CDR3 DNA: TGCGCCAGCAGTGAGTTTAGGGGTGAGACGCAGTATTTT

D gene: -
clone size: -
V gene: TRBV19
J gene: TRBJ1-1
CDR3 protein: CASSERVNTEAFF
CDR3 DNA: TGTGCCAGTAGTGAGAGAGTGAACACTGAAGCTTTCTTT

D gene: -
clone size: once
V gene: TRBV28
J gene: TRBJ2-2
CDR3 protein: CASSFQRSHTGELFF
CDR3 DNA: TGTGCCAGCAGTTTCCAGCGCTCCCACACCGGGGAGCTGTTTTTT

D gene: -
clone size: -
V gene: TRBV29-1
J gene: TRBJ1-4
CDR3 protein: CSVEAGRGEKLFF
CDR3 DNA: TGCAGCGTTGAAGCGGGCAGGGGTGAAAAACTGTTTTTT

D gene: -
clone size: -
V gene: TRBV7-9
J gene: TRBJ2-1
CDR3 protein: CASSLTPRGNEQFF
CDR3 DNA: TGTGCCAGCAGCTTAACCCCCCGGGGGAATGAGCAGTTCTTC

D gene: TRBD2
clone size: -
V gene: TRBV7-9
J gene: TRBJ2-1
CDR3 protein: CASSSPVGGETGDNEQFF
CDR3 DNA: TGTGCCAGCAGCTCCCCGGTGGGGGGGGAGACCGGCGATAATGAGCAGTTCTTC

D gene: -
clone size: -
V gene: TRBV20-1
J gene: TRBJ1-2
CDR3 protein: CSARSGNGYTF
CDR3 DNA: TGCAGTGCTAGGTCCGGGAATGGCTACACCTTC

D gene: TRBD2
clone size: -
V gene: TRBV5-1
J gene: TRBJ2-5
CDR3 protein: CASSLLAGSVQETQYF
CDR3 DNA: TGCGCCAGCAGCTTGCTAGCGGGCTCTGTACAAGAGACCCAGTACTTC

D gene: -
clone size: few
V gene: TRBV4-1
J gene: TRBJ2-7
CDR3 protein: CASSPRRDEQYF
CDR3 DNA: TGCGCCAGCAGCCCTCGTCGGGACGAGCAGTACTTC

D gene: TRBD1
clone size: -
V gene: TRBV30
J gene: TRBJ2-2
CDR3 protein: CASPDRGQGGELFF
CDR3 DNA: TGTGCCTCTCCGGACAGGGGGCAAGGCGGGGAGCTGTTTTTT

D gene: TRBD2
clone size: few
V gene: TRBV14
J gene: TRBJ2-7
CDR3 protein: CASSQDRGGQGGEQYF
CDR3 DNA: TGTGCCAGCAGCCAAGACCGGGGGGGGCAGGGCGGCGAGCAGTACTTC

D gene: TRBD1
clone size: -
V gene: TRBV28
J gene: TRBJ1-5
CDR3 protein: CASTPDRVGGQPQHF
CDR3 DNA: TGTGCCAGCACCCCCGACAGGGTGGGAGGCCAGCCCCAGCATTTT

D gene: -
clone size: -
V gene: TRBV5-1
J gene: TRBJ1-5
CDR3 protein: CASSLAVGNQPQHF
CDR3 DNA: TGCGCCAGCAGCTTGGCGGTCGGGAATCAGCCCCAGCATTTT

D gene: -
clone size: once
V gene: TRBV28
J gene: TRBJ2-6
CDR3 protein: CASSLLRNSGANVLTF
CDR3 DNA: TGTGCCAGCAGTTTACTACGTAACTCTGGGGCCAACGTCCTGACTTTC

D gene: TRBD1
clone size: -
V gene: TRBV7-3
J gene: TRBJ2-7
CDR3 protein: CASSPGTGTYEQYF
CDR3 DNA: TGTGCCAGCAGCCCGGGGACAGGAACCTACGAGCAGTACTTC

D gene: TRBD1
clone size: once
V gene: TRBV5-1
J gene: TRBJ2-7
CDR3 protein: CASSLVQGVYEQYF
CDR3 DNA: TGCGCCAGCAGCTTGGTGCAGGGGGTCTACGAGCAGTACTTC

D gene: -
clone size: -
V gene: TRBV28
J gene: TRBJ1-2
CDR3 protein: CASSPRGANYGYTF
CDR3 DNA: TGTGCCAGCAGTCCCAGGGGAGCTAACTATGGCTACACCTTC

D gene: -
clone size: -
V gene: TRBV28
J gene: TRBJ2-3
CDR3 protein: CASSGPRGGTDTQYF
CDR3 DNA: TGTGCCAGCAGTGGACCGCGGGGCGGCACAGATACGCAGTATTTT

D gene: -
clone size: -
V gene: TRBV9
J gene: TRBJ2-3
CDR3 protein: CASSVGPTGSSTDTQYF
CDR3 DNA: TGTGCCAGCAGCGTAGGCCCCACAGGGTCTAGCACAGATACGCAGTATTTT

D gene: TRBD2
clone size: -
V gene: TRBV5-1
J gene: TRBJ2-5
CDR3 protein: CASSTGTTREETQYF
CDR3 DNA: TGCGCCAGCAGCACTGGGACTACCCGAGAAGAGACCCAGTACTTC

D gene: -
clone size: -
V gene: TRBV4-1
J gene: TRBJ1-2
CDR3 protein: CASSQAGVDYGYTF
CDR3 DNA: TGCGCCAGCAGCCAAGCCGGGGTCGACTATGGCTACACCTTC